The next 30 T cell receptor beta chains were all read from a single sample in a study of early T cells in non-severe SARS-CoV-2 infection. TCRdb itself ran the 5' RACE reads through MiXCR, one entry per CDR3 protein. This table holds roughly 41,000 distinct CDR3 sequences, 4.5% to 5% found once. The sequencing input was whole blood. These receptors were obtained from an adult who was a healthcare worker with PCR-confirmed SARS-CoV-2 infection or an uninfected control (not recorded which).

The CDR3 DNA follows: TGCAGTGCCCAGGACAGTCACAATTCACCCCTCCACTTT. It encodes CSAQDSHNSPLHF. The V gene is TRBV20-1, the J gene TRBJ1-6; D perhaps matches TRBD1 (6 bases). V was shortened by 6 bases and J by 7 bases, with 13 bases between the two germline ends. The CDR3 totals 13 residues. Germline V gene data show CDR1 as DFQATT and CDR2 as SNEGSKA (reference sequence).

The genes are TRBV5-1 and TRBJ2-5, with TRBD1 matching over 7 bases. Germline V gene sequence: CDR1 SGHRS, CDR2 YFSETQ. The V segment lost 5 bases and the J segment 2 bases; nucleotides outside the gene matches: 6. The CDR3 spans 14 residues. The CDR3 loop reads CASSFGQVQETQYF. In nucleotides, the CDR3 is TGCGCCAGCAGTTTTGGACAGGTTCAAGAGACCCAGTACTTC.

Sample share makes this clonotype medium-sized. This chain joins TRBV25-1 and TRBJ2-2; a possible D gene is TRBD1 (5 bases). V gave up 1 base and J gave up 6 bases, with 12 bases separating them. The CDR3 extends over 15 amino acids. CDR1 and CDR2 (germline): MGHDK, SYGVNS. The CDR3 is CASSELPGPSGELFF. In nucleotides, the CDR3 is TGTGCCAGCAGTGAATTACCAGGGCCGTCCGGGGAGCTGTTTTTT.

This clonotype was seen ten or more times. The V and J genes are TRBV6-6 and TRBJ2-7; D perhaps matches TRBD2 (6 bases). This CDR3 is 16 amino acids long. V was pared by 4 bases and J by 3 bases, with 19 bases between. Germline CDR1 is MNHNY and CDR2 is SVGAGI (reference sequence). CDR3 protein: CASSSRWWEDDYEQYF. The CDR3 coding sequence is TGTGCCAGCAGTTCCCGATGGTGGGAGGACGACTACGAGCAGTACTTC.

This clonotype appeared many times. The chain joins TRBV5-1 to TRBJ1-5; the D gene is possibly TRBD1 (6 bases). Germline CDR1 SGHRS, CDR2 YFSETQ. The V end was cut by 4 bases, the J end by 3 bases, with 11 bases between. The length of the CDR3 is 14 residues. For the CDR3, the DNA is TGCGCCAGCAGCCCCGGGACACCCAATCAGCCCCAGCATTTT. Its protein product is CASSPGTPNQPQHF.

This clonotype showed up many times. CDR3 in DNA: TGTGCCAGCAGTGGAAGGGACAGCACAGATACGCAGTATTTT. This encodes CASSGRDSTDTQYF. The chain combines TRBV6-6 with TRBJ2-3; D tentatively fits TRBD1 or TRBD2 (5 bases each). The CDR3 length is 14 residues. Germline CDR1 is MNHNY and CDR2 is SVGAGI (reference sequence). The germline V and J ends were trimmed by 5 bases and 0 bases, with 9 bases remaining between them.

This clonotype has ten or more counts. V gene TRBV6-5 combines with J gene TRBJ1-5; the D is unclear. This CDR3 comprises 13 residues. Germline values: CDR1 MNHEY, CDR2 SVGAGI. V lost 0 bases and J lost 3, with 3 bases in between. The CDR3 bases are TGTGCCAGCAGTTACTCGAACAATCAGCCCCAGCATTTT. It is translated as CASSYSNNQPQHF.

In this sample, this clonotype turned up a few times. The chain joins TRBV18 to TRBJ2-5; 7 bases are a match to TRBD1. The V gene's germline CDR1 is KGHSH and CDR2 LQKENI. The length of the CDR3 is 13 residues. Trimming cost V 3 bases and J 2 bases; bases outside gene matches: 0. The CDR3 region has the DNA TGTGCCAGCTCACCGGGACAGCAAGAGACCCAGTACTTC. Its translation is CASSPGQQETQYF.

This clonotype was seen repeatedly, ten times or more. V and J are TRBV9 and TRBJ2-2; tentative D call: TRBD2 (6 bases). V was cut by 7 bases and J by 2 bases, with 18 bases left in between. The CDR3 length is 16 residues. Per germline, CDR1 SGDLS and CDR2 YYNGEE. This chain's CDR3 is CASALGGTDNTGELFF. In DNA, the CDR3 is TGTGCCAGCGCCCTTGGGGGGACGGACAACACCGGGGAGCTGTTTTTT.

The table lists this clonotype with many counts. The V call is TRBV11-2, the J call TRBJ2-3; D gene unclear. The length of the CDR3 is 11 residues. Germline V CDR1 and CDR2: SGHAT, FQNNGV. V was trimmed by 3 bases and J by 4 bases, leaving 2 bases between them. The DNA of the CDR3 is TGTGCCAGCAGCTTTTCAGATACGCAGTATTTT. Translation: CASSFSDTQYF.

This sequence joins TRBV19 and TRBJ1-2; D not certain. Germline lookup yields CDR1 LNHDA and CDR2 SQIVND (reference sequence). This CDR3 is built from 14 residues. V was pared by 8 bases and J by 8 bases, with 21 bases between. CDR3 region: CASLRQVGSRGYTF. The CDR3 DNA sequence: TGTGCCAGTTTGAGGCAGGTGGGATCGAGGGGCTACACCTTC.

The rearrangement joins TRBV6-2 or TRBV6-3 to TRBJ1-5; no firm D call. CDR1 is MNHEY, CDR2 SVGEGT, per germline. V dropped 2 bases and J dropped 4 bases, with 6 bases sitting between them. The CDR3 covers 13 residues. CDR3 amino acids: CASSYPRNQPQHF. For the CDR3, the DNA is TGTGCCAGCAGTTACCCTCGAAATCAGCCCCAGCATTTT.

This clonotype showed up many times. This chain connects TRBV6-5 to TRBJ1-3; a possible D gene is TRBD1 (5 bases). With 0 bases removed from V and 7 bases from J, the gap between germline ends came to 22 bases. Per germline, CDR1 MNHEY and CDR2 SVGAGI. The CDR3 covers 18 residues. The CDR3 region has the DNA TGTGCCAGCAGTTACTCTTCAGGGACGGCGACTTTTGATAACACCATATATTTT. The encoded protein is CASSYSSGTATFDNTIYF.

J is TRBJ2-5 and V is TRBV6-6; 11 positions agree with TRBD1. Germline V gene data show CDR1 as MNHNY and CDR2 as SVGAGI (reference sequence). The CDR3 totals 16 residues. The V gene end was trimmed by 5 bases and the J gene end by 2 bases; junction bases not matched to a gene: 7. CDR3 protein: CASSPGTGGLQETQYF. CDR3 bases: TGTGCCAGCAGTCCCGGGACAGGGGGTCTACAAGAGACCCAGTACTTC.

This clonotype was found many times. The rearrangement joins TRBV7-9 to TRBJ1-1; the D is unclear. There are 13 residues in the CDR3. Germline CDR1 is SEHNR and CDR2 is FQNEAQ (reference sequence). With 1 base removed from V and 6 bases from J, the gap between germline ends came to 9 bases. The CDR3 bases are TGTGCCAGCAGCTTAGGGGTTGACGCTGAAGCTTTCTTT. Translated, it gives CASSLGVDAEAFF. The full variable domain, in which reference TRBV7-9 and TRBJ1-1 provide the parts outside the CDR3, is DTGVSQNPRHKITKRGQNVTFRCDPISEHNRLYWYRQTLGQGPEFLTYFQNEAQLEKSRLLSDRFSAERPKGSFSTLEIQRTEQGDSAMYLCASSLGVDAEAFFGQGTRLTVV.

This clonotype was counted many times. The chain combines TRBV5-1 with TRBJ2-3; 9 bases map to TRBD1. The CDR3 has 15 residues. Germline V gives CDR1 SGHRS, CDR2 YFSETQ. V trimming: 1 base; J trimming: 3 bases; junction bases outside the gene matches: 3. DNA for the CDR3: TGCGCCAGCAGCTTGAACAGGGGGCGAACAGATACGCAGTATTTT. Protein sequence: CASSLNRGRTDTQYF.

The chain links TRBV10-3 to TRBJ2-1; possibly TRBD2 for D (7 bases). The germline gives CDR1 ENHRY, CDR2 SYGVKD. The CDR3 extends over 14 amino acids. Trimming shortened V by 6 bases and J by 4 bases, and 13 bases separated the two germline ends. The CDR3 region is CAISRGAAYNEQFF. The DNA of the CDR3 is TGTGCCATCAGCCGGGGGGCTGCTTACAATGAGCAGTTCTTC.

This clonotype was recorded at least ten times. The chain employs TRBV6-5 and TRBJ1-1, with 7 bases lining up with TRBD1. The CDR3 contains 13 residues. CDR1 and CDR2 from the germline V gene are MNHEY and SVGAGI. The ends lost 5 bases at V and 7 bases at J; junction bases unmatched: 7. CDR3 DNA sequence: TGTGCCAGCAGTACCACGGACAGGAGTGAAGCTTTCTTT. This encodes CASSTTDRSEAFF.

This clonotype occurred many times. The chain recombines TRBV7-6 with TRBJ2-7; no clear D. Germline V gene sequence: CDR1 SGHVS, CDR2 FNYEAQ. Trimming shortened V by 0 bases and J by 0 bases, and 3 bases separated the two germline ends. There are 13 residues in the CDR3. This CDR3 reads CASSLANSYEQYF. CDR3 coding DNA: TGTGCCAGCAGCTTAGCCAACTCCTACGAGCAGTACTTC.

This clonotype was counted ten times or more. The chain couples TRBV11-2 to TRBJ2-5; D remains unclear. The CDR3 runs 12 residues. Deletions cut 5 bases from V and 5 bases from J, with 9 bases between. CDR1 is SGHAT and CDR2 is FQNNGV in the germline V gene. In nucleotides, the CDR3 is TGTGCCAGCAGCCCTACCGTGGAGACCCAGTACTTC. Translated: CASSPTVETQYF. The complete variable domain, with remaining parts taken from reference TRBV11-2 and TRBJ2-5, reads EAGVAQSPRYKIIEKRQSVAFWCNPISGHATLYWYQQILGQGPKLLIQFQNNGVVDDSQLPKDRFSAERLKGVDSTLKIQPAKLEDSAVYLCASSPTVETQYFGPGTRLLVL.

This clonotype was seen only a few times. For the CDR3, the DNA is TGTGCCAGCAGTGTAACTCCCGGGGTCACTGAAGCTTTCTTT. Protein product: CASSVTPGVTEAFF. V is TRBV2 and J is TRBJ1-1; D remains ambiguous. The CDR3 runs to 14 residues. V lost 4 bases and J lost 4, with 13 bases in between. The V gene's germline CDR1 is SNHLY and CDR2 FYNNEI. The full variable domain, rest sourced from reference TRBV2 and TRBJ1-1, is EPEVTQTPSHQVTQMGQEVILRCVPISNHLYFYWYRQILGQKVEFLVSFYNNEISEKSEIFDDQFSVERPDGSNFTLKIRSTKLEDSAMYFCASSVTPGVTEAFFGQGTRLTVV.

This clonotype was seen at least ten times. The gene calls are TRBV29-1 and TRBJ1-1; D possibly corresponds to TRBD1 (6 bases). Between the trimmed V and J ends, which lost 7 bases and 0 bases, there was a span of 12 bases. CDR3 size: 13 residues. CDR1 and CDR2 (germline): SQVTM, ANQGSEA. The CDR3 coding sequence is TGCAGCGCTCGAACAGGGCTGAACACTGAAGCTTTCTTT. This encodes CSARTGLNTEAFF. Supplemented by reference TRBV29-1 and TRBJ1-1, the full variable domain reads SAVISQKPSRDICQRGTSLTIQCQVDSQVTMMFWYRQQPGQSLTLIATANQGSEATYESGFVIDKFPISRPNLTFSTLTVSNMSPEDSSIYLCSARTGLNTEAFFGQGTRLTVV.

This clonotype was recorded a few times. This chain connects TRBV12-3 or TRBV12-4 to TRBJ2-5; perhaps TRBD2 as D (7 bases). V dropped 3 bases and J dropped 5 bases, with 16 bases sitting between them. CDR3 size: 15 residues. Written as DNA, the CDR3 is TGTGCCAGCAGTTTCATGGGGGGGCGAGAGGAGACCCAGTACTTC. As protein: CASSFMGGREETQYF.

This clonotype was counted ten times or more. Here the CDR3 DNA reads TGTGCCAGCAGGAAGGACAGCTTAAACTACGAGCAGTACTTC. It codes for CASRKDSLNYEQYF. This chain uses TRBV2 with TRBJ2-7, with D perhaps TRBD1 (6 bases). CDR3 length: 14 residues. V was pared by 6 bases and J by 3 bases, with 15 bases between. Germline CDR1 and CDR2: SNHLY and FYNNEI.

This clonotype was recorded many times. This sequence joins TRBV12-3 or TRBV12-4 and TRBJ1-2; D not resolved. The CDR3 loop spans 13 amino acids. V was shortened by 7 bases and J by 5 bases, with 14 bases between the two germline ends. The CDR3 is CASTYAPRYGYTF. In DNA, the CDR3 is TGTGCCAGCACTTACGCCCCAAGATATGGCTACACCTTC.

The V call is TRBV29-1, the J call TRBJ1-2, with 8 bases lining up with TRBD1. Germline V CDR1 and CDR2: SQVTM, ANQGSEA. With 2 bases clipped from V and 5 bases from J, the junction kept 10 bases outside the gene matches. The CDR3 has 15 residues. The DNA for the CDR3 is TGCAGCGTTGAAAAGGGACAGGCACTTTCATATGGCTACACCTTC. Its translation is CSVEKGQALSYGYTF.

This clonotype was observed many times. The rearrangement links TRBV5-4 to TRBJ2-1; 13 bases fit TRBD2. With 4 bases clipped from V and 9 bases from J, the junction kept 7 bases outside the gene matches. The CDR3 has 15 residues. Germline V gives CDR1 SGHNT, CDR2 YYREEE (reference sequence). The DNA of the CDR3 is TGTGCCAGCAGCAAGGGACTAGCGGGATTCGGTGAGCAGTTCTTC. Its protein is CASSKGLAGFGEQFF.

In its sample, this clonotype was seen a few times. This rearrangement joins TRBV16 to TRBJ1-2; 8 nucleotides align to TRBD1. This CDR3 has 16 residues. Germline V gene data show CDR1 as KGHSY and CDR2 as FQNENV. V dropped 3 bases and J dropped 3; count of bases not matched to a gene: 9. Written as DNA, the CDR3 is TGTGCCAGCAGCCATGGGTGGACAGGGAGTGACTATGGCTACACCTTC. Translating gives CASSHGWTGSDYGYTF.

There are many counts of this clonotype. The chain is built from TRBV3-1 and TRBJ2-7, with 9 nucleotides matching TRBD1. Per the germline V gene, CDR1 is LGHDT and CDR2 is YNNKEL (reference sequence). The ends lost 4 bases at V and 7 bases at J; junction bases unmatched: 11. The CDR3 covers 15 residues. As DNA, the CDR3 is TGTGCCAGCAGCCTCTCCGGGACAGGGCCTAGGGAGCAGTACTTC. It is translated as CASSLSGTGPREQYF.

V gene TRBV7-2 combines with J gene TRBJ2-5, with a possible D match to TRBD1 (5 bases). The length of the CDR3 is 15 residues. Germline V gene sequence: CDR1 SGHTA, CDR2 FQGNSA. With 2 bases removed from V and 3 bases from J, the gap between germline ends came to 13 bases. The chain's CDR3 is CASSLSPSREETQYF. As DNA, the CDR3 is TGTGCCAGCAGCTTATCGCCCTCCAGGGAAGAGACCCAGTACTTC.